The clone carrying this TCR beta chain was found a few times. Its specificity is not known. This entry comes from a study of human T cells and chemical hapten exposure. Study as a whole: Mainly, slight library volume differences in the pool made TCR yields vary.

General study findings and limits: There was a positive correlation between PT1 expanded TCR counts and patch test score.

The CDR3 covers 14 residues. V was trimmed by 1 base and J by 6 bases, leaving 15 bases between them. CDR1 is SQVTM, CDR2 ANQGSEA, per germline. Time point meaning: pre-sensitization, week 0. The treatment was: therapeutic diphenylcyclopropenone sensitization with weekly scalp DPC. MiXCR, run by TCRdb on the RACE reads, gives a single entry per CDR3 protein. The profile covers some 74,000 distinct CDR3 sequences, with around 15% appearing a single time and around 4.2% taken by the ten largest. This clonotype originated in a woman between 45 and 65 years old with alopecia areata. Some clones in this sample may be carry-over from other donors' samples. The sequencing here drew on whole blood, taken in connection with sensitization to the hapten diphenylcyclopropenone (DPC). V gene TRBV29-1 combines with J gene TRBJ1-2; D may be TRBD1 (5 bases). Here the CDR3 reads CSVEVPGRRDGYTF. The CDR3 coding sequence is TGCAGCGTTGAAGTTCCAGGGAGAAGAGATGGCTACACCTTC.